The 20 T cell receptor beta chains below all came from one sample that was sequenced in a study. The sequencing machine was an Illumina MiSeq. TCRdb's own reprocessing of the public reads used fastp at Q25 and MiXCR and kept productive beta chains. Every distinct CDR3 protein forms one entry, paired with its most common genes and DNA. The table for this sample lists nearly 4,500 distinct CDR3 sequences; just over 9.5% of them were counted only once. The leading ten clones occupy about 30% of the sample. The sequencing input was CD4+ T cells from peripheral blood. These receptors all stem from a human donor with rheumatoid arthritis.

By frequency in the sample, this clonotype is medium-sized. V is TRBV4-1 and J is TRBJ1-5; unclear D gene. The CDR3 contains 16 residues. The ends were cut back, 0 bases at V and 2 bases at J, with 11 bases in the middle. Germline CDR1 reads MGHRA; CDR2 reads YSYEKL. CDR3 region: CASSQDGGLGNQPQHF. The CDR3 bases are TGCGCCAGCAGCCAAGATGGAGGGCTGGGCAATCAGCCCCAGCATTTT.

The chain combines TRBV5-1 with TRBJ2-5; 11 bases agree with TRBD2. Germline lookup yields CDR1 SGHRS and CDR2 YFSETQ. The CDR3 sequence is 16 residues long. V lost 0 bases to trimming and J lost 1 base; unmatched junction nucleotides: 2. CDR3 residues: CASSLGGLAAQETQYF. The CDR3 DNA reads TGCGCCAGCAGCTTGGGGGGACTAGCGGCCCAAGAGACCCAGTACTTC.

This clonotype was observed at least ten times. The junction departs from germline at one end; a sequencing error may be responsible. The chain joins TRBV20-1 to TRBJ2-1, with 8 bases lining up with TRBD1. The germline CDR1 and CDR2 sequences are DFQATT and SNEGSKA (reference sequence). This CDR3 comprises 13 residues. This chain's CDR3 is CSAEPDRDNEQFF. The CDR3 DNA reads as TGCAGTGCGGAGCCGGACAGGGACAATGAGCAATTCTTC.

The V and J genes are TRBV24-1 and TRBJ2-1, with 14 bases aligning to TRBD2. The CDR3 contains 18 residues. Trimming took 4 bases from V and 8 from J; bases not matched to a gene: 12. Germline V gives CDR1 KGHDR, CDR2 SFDVKD. The CDR3 DNA reads TGTGCCACCAGTGACTCCGGGACTAGCGGGAGCCCTGGGGATGAGCAGTTCTTC. Protein sequence: CATSDSGTSGSPGDEQFF.

The chain combines TRBV20-1 with TRBJ2-1; TRBD2 matches at 9 bases. In germline, CDR1 is DFQATT, CDR2 SNEGSKA (reference sequence). The CDR3 spans 16 residues. The trim removed 6 bases at V and 3 bases at J, leaving 12 bases unmatched. The CDR3 DNA follows: TGCAGTGCAGACGCCCCCGGACTAGCGCTCTACAATGAGCAGTTCTTC. This sequence encodes CSADAPGLALYNEQFF.

This clonotype was found a few times. The chain is built from TRBV29-1 and TRBJ2-1, with D tentatively TRBD2 (5 bases). This CDR3 region has 14 residues. Trimming cost V 2 bases and J 3 bases, with 11 bases left between them. CDR1 and CDR2 (germline): SQVTM, ANQGSEA. CDR3 sequence reads: CSVESDFHYNEQFF. CDR3 nucleotides: TGCAGCGTTGAATCGGACTTCCACTACAATGAGCAGTTCTTC.

In this sample, this clonotype turned up many times. The rearrangement links TRBV6-1 to TRBJ1-5; 9 bases map to TRBD1. V dropped 5 bases and J dropped 4; count of bases not matched to a gene: 9. The CDR3 sequence is 16 residues long. CDR1 and CDR2 (germline): MNHNS, SASEGT. This CDR3 is CASSSLSDRGNQPQHF. CDR3 in DNA: TGTGCCAGCAGTTCCCTATCAGACAGGGGGAATCAGCCCCAGCATTTT.

This chain joins TRBV7-9 and TRBJ2-5, with TRBD2 matching over 10 bases. The CDR3 covers 17 residues. Germline CDR1 is SEHNR and CDR2 is FQNEAQ (reference sequence). The V gene end was trimmed by 5 bases and the J gene end by 5 bases; junction bases not matched to a gene: 14. CDR3 residues: CASSLKREGVVKETQYF. CDR3 in DNA: TGTGCCAGCAGCCTAAAGCGGGAGGGGGTTGTTAAGGAGACCCAGTACTTC.

This clonotype was counted at least ten times. The V gene is TRBV18, the J gene TRBJ2-1; 13 bases agree with TRBD2. The CDR3 loop spans 15 amino acids. Germline lookup yields CDR1 KGHSH and CDR2 LQKENI. Germline trimming cut 5 bases from V and 7 bases from J; bases unmatched to any gene: 5. As DNA, the CDR3 is TGTGCCAGCTCAGCACTAGCGGGAGGGGATAATGAGCAGTTCTTC. Encoded protein: CASSALAGGDNEQFF.

By share, this clonotype ranks as medium-sized. V gene TRBV24-1 combines with J gene TRBJ1-1; no clear D gene. CDR1 is KGHDR, CDR2 SFDVKD, per germline. The V end lost 4 bases, the J end lost 7 bases, and 15 bases lay between the germline ends. CDR3 length: 14 residues. CDR3 coding DNA: TGTGCCACCAGTGAAATGGGCTCTGGTGGTGAAGCTTTCTTT. This translates into CATSEMGSGGEAFF.

This clonotype has only a few counts. The genes are TRBV12-3 or TRBV12-4 and TRBJ1-1; TRBD1 is a possible D gene (6 bases). The CDR3 runs to 14 residues. Trimming removed 4 bases from V and 4 bases from J, with 13 bases in between. The CDR3 bases are TGTGCCAGCAGTTATTTACAGGGATCCACTGAAGCTTTCTTT. It yields the protein CASSYLQGSTEAFF.

This clonotype is classed as medium-sized. Mismatch with germline at one junction end may stem from a read error. The chain is built from TRBV5-1 and TRBJ2-1; perhaps TRBD2 as D (5 bases). Germline V gene data show CDR1 as SGHRS and CDR2 as YFSETQ. The CDR3 sequence is 12 residues long. CDR3 in DNA: TGCGCCAGCAGTTTGGTAGGGAGTGAGCAGTTCTTC. Residues: CASSLVGSEQFF.

In this sample, this clonotype turned up many times. A junction end diverges from the germline sequence, so it may reflect a read error. The chain couples TRBV7-2 to TRBJ2-1, with 8 positions matching TRBD2. CDR1 and CDR2 from the germline V gene are SGHTA and FQGNSA. This CDR3 is built from 12 residues. The CDR3 DNA reads TGTGCCAACAGCCAGCCCCGGGGACTAGGGATCTTC. Translation: CANSQPRGLGIF.

Relative to its sample, this clonotype is medium-sized. J is TRBJ2-2 and V is TRBV5-5; unclear D gene. V lost 2 bases and J 3 bases, leaving 5 bases between the germline ends. The CDR3 extends over 13 amino acids. Germline CDR1 is SGHKS and CDR2 is YYEKEE (reference sequence). The CDR3 region has the DNA TGTGCCAGCAGCTTTTCAGACACCGGGGAGCTGTTTTTT. Translation: CASSFSDTGELFF.

Sample share makes this clonotype medium-sized (0.01 to 0.1%). The gene calls are TRBV3-1 and TRBJ2-7, with 10 nucleotides matching TRBD1. The CDR3 contains 13 residues. Germline CDR1 and CDR2: LGHDT and YNNKEL (reference sequence). J gave up 4 bases and V 6 bases, and 3 bases lay outside the gene matches. Written as DNA, the CDR3 is TGTGCCAGCAGGCGACAGGGGGCGTACGAGCAGTACTTC. Translating gives CASRRQGAYEQYF.

Regarding this clonotype: Without the conserved terminal phenylalanine or tryptophan, this CDR3 likely stems from a read error. The chain couples TRBV2 to TRBJ2-7, with a weak D call TRBD2 (5 bases). The CDR3 runs to 14 residues. Per the germline V gene, CDR1 is SNHLY and CDR2 is FYNNEI. V dropped 7 bases and J dropped 1 base, with 14 bases sitting between them. DNA of the CDR3: TGTGCCAGCAATTTTGAGAGCGGATCCTACGAGCAGTACCTC. Protein product: CASNFESGSYEQYL.

This clonotype is deemed medium-sized. This sequence joins TRBV11-2 and TRBJ1-4; 7 nucleotides match TRBD1. CDR1 is SGHAT, CDR2 FQNNGV, per germline. This CDR3 is built from 14 residues. The J segment lost 8 bases and the V segment lost 5 bases, leaving 8 bases of the junction unmatched. The CDR3 region is CASSHNRGGEKLFF. Written as DNA, the CDR3 is TGTGCCAGCAGCCATAACAGGGGAGGGGAAAAACTGTTTTTT.

CDR3 DNA: TGTGCCAGTAGTATAGGTTTGGGTATTAACTATGGCTACACCTTC. Translating gives CASSIGLGINYGYTF. V and J are TRBV19 and TRBJ1-2; D gene ambiguous. The V end was cut by 1 base, the J end by 1 base, with 10 bases between. This CDR3 comprises 15 residues. CDR1 and CDR2 (germline): LNHDA, SQIVND (reference sequence).

This clonotype was detected many times. The chain joins TRBV27 to TRBJ2-1; D assignment may be TRBD1 or TRBD2 (5 bases each). The CDR3 length is 15 residues. CDR1 is MNHEY and CDR2 is SMNVEV in the germline V gene (reference sequence). V lost 8 bases to trimming and J lost 4 bases, with 18 bases between them. The CDR3, as DNA: TGTGCCAGCTTTCCTTTAGGGGAGAATTACAATGAGCAGTTCTTC. Encoded protein: CASFPLGENYNEQFF.

This clonotype is termed medium-sized (0.01 to 0.1%). The CDR3 bases are TGTGCCAGCAGCTTACTAGCGCCAGATACGCAGTATTTT. Its protein is CASSLLAPDTQYF. This rearrangement joins TRBV5-4 to TRBJ2-3; 7 bases are shared with TRBD2. Germline values: CDR1 SGHNT, CDR2 YYREEE (reference sequence). Trimming cost V 2 bases and J 4 bases; bases outside gene matches: 1. CDR3 size: 13 residues.